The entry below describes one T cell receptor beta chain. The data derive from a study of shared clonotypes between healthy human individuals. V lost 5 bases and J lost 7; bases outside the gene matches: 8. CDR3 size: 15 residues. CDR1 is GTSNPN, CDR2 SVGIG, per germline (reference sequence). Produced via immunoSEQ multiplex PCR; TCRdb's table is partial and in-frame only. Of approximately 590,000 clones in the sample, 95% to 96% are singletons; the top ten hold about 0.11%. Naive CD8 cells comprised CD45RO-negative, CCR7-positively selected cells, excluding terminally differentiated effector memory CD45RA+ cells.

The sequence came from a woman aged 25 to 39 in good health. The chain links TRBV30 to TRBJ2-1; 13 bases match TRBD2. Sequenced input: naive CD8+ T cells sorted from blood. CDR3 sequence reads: CAWGWWTSGSNEQFF. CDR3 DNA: TGTGCCTGGGGATGGTGGACTAGCGGGAGTAATGAGCAGTTCTTC.